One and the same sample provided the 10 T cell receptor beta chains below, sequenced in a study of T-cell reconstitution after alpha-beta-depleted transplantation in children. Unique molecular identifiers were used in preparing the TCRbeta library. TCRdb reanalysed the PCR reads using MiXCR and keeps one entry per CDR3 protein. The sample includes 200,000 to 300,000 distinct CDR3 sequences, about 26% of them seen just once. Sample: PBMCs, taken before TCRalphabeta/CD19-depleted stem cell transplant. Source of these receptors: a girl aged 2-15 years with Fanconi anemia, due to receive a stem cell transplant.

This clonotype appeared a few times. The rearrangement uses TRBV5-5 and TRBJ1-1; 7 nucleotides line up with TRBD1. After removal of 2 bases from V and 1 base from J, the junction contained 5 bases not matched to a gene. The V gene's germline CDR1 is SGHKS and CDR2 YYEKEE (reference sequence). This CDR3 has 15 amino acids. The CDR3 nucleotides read TGTGCCAGCAGCTTTACAGGGGCCCAGAACACTGAAGCTTTCTTT. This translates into CASSFTGAQNTEAFF.

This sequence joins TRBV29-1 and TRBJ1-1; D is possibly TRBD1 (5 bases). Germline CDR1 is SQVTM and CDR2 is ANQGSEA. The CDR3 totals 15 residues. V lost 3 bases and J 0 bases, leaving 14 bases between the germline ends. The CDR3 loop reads CSVDSGDFMNTEAFF. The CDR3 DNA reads TGCAGCGTTGATAGCGGGGACTTCATGAACACTGAAGCTTTCTTT.

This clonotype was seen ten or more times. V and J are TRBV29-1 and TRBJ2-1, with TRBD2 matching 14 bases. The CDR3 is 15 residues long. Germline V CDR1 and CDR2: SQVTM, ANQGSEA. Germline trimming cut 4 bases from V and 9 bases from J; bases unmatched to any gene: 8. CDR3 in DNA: TGCAGCGTTGGCCTGACTAGCGGGAGGGTTAGTGAGCAGTTCTTC. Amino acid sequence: CSVGLTSGRVSEQFF.

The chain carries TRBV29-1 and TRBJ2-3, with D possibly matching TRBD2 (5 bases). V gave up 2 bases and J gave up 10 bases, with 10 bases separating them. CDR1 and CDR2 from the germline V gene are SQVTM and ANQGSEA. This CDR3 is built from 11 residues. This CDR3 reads CSVESGWAQYF. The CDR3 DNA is TGCAGCGTTGAATCGGGGTGGGCGCAGTATTTT.

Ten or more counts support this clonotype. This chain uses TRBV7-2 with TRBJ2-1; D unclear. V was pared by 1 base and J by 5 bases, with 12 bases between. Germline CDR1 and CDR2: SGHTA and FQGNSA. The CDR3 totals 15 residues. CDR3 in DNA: TGTGCCAGCAGCTTAGTGGGCGGATTCAACAATGAGCAGTTCTTC. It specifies CASSLVGGFNNEQFF.

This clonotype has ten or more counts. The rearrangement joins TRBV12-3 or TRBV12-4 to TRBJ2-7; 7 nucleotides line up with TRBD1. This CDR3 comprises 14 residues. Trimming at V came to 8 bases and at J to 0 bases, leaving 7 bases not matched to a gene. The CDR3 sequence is CASRQTGPSYEQYF. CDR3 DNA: TGTGCCAGCCGGCAGACAGGGCCCTCCTACGAGCAGTACTTC.

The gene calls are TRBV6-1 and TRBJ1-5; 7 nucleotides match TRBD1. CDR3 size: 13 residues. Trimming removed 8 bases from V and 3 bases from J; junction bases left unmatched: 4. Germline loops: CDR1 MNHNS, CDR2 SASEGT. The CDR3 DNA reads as TGTGCCAGCTCCGGACAGGTCAATCAGCCCCAGCATTTT. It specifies CASSGQVNQPQHF.

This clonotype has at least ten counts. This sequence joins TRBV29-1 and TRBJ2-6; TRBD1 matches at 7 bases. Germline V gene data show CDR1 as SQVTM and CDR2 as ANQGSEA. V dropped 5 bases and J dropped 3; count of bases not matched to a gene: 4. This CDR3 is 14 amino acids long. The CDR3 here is CSVSTGVGANVLTF. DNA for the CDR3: TGCAGCGTTTCCACAGGGGTTGGGGCCAACGTCCTGACTTTC. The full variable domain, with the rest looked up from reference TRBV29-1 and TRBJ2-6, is SAVISQKPSRDICQRGTSLTIQCQVDSQVTMMFWYRQQPGQSLTLIATANQGSEATYESGFVIDKFPISRPNLTFSTLTVSNMSPEDSSIYLCSVSTGVGANVLTFGAGSRLTVL.

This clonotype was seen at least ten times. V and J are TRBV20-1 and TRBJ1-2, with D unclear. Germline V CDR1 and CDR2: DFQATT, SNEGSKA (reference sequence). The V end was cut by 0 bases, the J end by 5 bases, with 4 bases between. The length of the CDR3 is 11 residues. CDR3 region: CSARDRYGYTF. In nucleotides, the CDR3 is TGCAGTGCTAGAGACAGATATGGCTACACCTTC.

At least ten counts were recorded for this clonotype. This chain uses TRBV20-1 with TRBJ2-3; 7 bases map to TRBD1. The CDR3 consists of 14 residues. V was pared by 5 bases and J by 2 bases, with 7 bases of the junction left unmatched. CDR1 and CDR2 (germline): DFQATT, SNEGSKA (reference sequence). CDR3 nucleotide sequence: TGCAGTGCTCCTTCCACAGGGGTCACAGATACGCAGTATTTT. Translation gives CSAPSTGVTDTQYF.